The next 32 T cell receptor beta chains were all read from a single sample in a study of radiotherapy plus CTLA-4 blockade in lung cancer. Some clones are missing from TCRdb's copy, which holds only in-frame ones; the method was immunoSEQ multiplex PCR. The sample records some 78,000 clones, around 88% being singletons. This specimen consisted of peripheral blood, obtained from a patient treated with radiotherapy plus ipilimumab. Receptors were obtained from a human donor with non-small cell lung cancer who had a partial response to radiotherapy plus ipilimumab.

The chain employs TRBV27 and TRBJ2-7, with 11 bases aligning to TRBD1. The CDR3 extends over 17 amino acids. Unmatched junction bases numbered 14, after V lost 5 bases and J lost 5 bases. Germline V gene sequence: CDR1 MNHEY, CDR2 SMNVEV (reference sequence). The CDR3: CASSNPRDRGKSHEQYF. CDR3 sequence (DNA): TGTGCCAGCAGTAATCCCCGGGACAGGGGGAAAAGCCACGAGCAGTACTTC.

V and J are TRBV5-5 and TRBJ1-2; 9 bases are a match to TRBD1. This CDR3 is 15 amino acids long. V lost 3 bases, J lost 6 bases, and 9 bases stayed unmatched. The germline CDR1 and CDR2 sequences are SGHKS and YYEKEE (reference sequence). CDR3 residues: CASSYSGQGGDGYTF. The CDR3 bases are TGTGCCAGCAGCTACTCGGGACAGGGTGGCGATGGCTACACCTTC.

The CDR3 sequence: CASSLERTLSNQPQHF. The CDR3 DNA sequence: TGTGCCAGCAGCTTGGAGCGGACGCTTAGCAATCAGCCCCAGCATTTT. The chain links TRBV5-5 to TRBJ1-5; D gene uncertain. Trimming removed 0 bases at V and 0 bases at J, with 10 bases between. The CDR3 contains 16 residues. Germline CDR1 reads SGHKS; CDR2 reads YYEKEE (reference sequence).

The chain joins TRBV30 to TRBJ1-3, with a weak D call TRBD1 (6 bases). The CDR3 has 13 residues. Trimming removed 5 bases at V and 9 bases at J, with 17 bases between. CDR1 and CDR2 (germline): GTSNPN, SVGIG (reference sequence). The CDR3 bases are TGTGCCTGGTACCGGGACACCGAGAGCACCATATATTTT. Its translation is CAWYRDTESTIYF.

The CDR3 DNA is TGTGCCAGCAGTTACGCCTCCGGGGGCTCCTACAATGAGCAGTTCTTC. Translation gives CASSYASGGSYNEQFF. The rearrangement joins TRBV6-5 to TRBJ2-1, with D maybe TRBD2 (6 bases). Per germline, CDR1 MNHEY and CDR2 SVGAGI. This CDR3 is 16 amino acids long. The V and J ends lost 2 bases and 0 bases respectively, with 11 bases between them.

The rearrangement links TRBV19 to TRBJ2-3, with 8 bases lining up with TRBD1. V shed 4 bases, J shed 4 bases, and the junction held 10 bases outside the gene matches. Germline-derived CDR1 and CDR2 are LNHDA and SQIVND (reference sequence). This CDR3 spans 16 amino acids. The CDR3 DNA follows: TGTGCCAGTAGTACCCTCCGGACAGGGTTCTCAGATACGCAGTATTTT. This encodes CASSTLRTGFSDTQYF.

V gene TRBV28 combines with J gene TRBJ1-4; possible D gene TRBD1, 5 bases. Trimming pared 1 base from V and 6 bases from J, leaving 9 bases between. Per the germline V gene, CDR1 is MDHEN and CDR2 is SYDVKM. There are 14 residues in the CDR3. CDR3 protein: CASSLSGGHEKLFF. CDR3 DNA: TGTGCCAGCAGTTTATCGGGGGGTCATGAAAAACTGTTTTTT.

The V and J genes are TRBV6-6 and TRBJ1-1, with no clear D. Between the trimmed V and J ends, which lost 0 bases and 0 bases, there was a span of 5 bases. CDR3 size: 14 residues. Germline V lookup: CDR1 MNHNY, CDR2 SVGAGI (reference sequence). CDR3 in amino acids: CASSYSFMNTEAFF. CDR3 nucleotides: TGTGCCAGCAGTTACTCGTTCATGAACACTGAAGCTTTCTTT.

A single count supports this clone. The chain has TRBV6-1 and TRBJ2-3, with 14 bases lining up with TRBD2. The V gene's germline CDR1 is MNHNS and CDR2 SASEGT. J lost 1 base, V lost 4 bases, and 7 bases had no gene match. The CDR3 length is 18 residues. DNA of the CDR3: TGTGCCAGCAGTGGGCAAATGGGACTAGCGGGAGGCACAGATACGCAGTATTTT. Protein: CASSGQMGLAGGTDTQYF.

This chain joins TRBV28 and TRBJ2-7, with 7 bases lining up with TRBD1. The CDR3 sequence is 14 residues long. The V and J ends lost 5 bases and 3 bases, in that order; junction bases with no gene match: 7. The germline CDR1 and CDR2 sequences are MDHEN and SYDVKM. The CDR3 reads CASSPDRVGYEQYV. The CDR3 DNA reads TGTGCCAGCAGTCCAGACAGGGTGGGCTACGAGCAGTACGTC.

The rearrangement links TRBV5-6 to TRBJ1-1, with unresolved D. Germline V gene lookup returns CDR1 SGHDT and CDR2 YYEEEE. Trimming stripped 4 bases from V and 1 base from J, with 14 bases between. The CDR3 has 15 residues. Here the CDR3 reads CASSGKQIKNTEAFF. The CDR3 DNA sequence: TGTGCCAGCAGCGGAAAACAGATTAAGAACACTGAAGCTTTCTTT. Full variable domain (rest looked up from reference TRBV5-6 and TRBJ1-1): DAGVTQSPTHLIKTRGQQVTLRCSPKSGHDTVSWYQQALGQGPQFIFQYYEEEERQRGNFPDRFSGHQFPNYSSELNVNALLLGDSALYLCASSGKQIKNTEAFFGQGTRLTVV.

V and J are TRBV18 and TRBJ2-1; D possibly corresponds to TRBD1 (6 bases). Per germline, CDR1 KGHSH and CDR2 LQKENI. CDR3 length: 19 amino acids. V lost 0 bases and J lost 3, with 21 bases in between. CDR3 loop: CASSPPSLVSDSIYNEQFF. The CDR3 DNA reads as TGTGCCAGCTCACCACCTAGTCTGGTCTCGGACAGTATCTACAATGAGCAGTTCTTC. Based on the CDR3 plus reference TRBV18 and TRBJ2-1, the full variable domain is NAGVMQNPRHLVRRRGQEARLRCSPMKGHSHVYWYRQLPEEGLKFMVYLQKENIIDESGMPKERFSAEFPKEGPSILRIQQVVRGDSAAYFCASSPPSLVSDSIYNEQFFGPGTRLTVL.

The rearrangement uses TRBV4-1 and TRBJ2-5; D possibly corresponds to TRBD1 (5 bases). Germline CDR1 MGHRA, CDR2 YSYEKL. The CDR3 runs 15 residues. V lost 0 bases, J lost 6 bases, and 14 bases lay in between. As DNA, the CDR3 is TGCGCCAGCAGCCAAGATGGCAAGGGGTGGAAGACCCAGTACTTC. Amino acids: CASSQDGKGWKTQYF.

The V call is TRBV18, the J call TRBJ1-5; possibly TRBD1 for D (6 bases). V was clipped by 6 bases and J by 4 bases, with 13 bases between them. CDR1 and CDR2 (germline): KGHSH, LQKENI. This CDR3 is built from 14 residues. The CDR3 DNA is TGTGCCAGCTCCCCAGGACAGCGTAATCAGCCCCAGCATTTT. This codes for CASSPGQRNQPQHF.

V and J are TRBV6-5 and TRBJ2-6; no firm D call. V was clipped by 2 bases and J by 1 base, with 6 bases between them. The CDR3 spans 15 residues. Germline lookup yields CDR1 MNHEY and CDR2 SVGAGI. CDR3 region: CASSYLDSGANVLTF. The CDR3 coding sequence is TGTGCCAGCAGTTACCTAGATTCTGGGGCCAACGTCCTGACTTTC.

The chain uses TRBV27 and TRBJ2-3, with 7 bases that match TRBD2. From germline, CDR1 is MNHEY and CDR2 SMNVEV (reference sequence). V was pared by 5 bases and J by 4 bases, with 3 bases of the junction left unmatched. The CDR3 spans 13 residues. The CDR3 DNA sequence: TGTGCCAGCAGTCCCGGACTAGCAGATACGCAGTATTTT. It translates to CASSPGLADTQYF.

The chain couples TRBV5-4 to TRBJ1-1; 10 nucleotides align to TRBD1. Germline loops: CDR1 SGHNT, CDR2 YYREEE (reference sequence). V lost 2 bases, J lost 2 bases, and 9 bases stayed unmatched. The CDR3 is 17 amino acids. The CDR3 region is CASSFRQGARGNTEAFF. Written as DNA, the CDR3 is TGTGCCAGCAGCTTTAGACAGGGGGCCCGGGGAAACACTGAAGCTTTCTTT.

The chain employs TRBV4-3 and TRBJ2-2; 10 bases align to TRBD2. The V gene end was trimmed by 4 bases and the J gene end by 6 bases; junction bases not matched to a gene: 11. The CDR3 runs 17 residues. CDR1 and CDR2 (germline): LGHNA, YSLEER. CDR3 sequence: CASSPSQASGSPGELFF. CDR3 nucleotide sequence: TGCGCCAGCAGCCCAAGTCAGGCTAGCGGGAGTCCCGGGGAGCTGTTTTTT.

This chain joins TRBV5-1 and TRBJ2-5; TRBD2 agrees at 10 bases. CDR3 length: 17 residues. From germline, CDR1 is SGHRS and CDR2 YFSETQ. The V and J ends lost 1 base and 3 bases, in that order; junction bases with no gene match: 9. Here the CDR3 DNA reads TGCGCCAGCAGCTTGTGGCTAGCGGGAGCGGGGGAAGAGACCCAGTACTTC. Amino acids: CASSLWLAGAGEETQYF. Looking up the rest from reference TRBV5-1 and TRBJ2-5 gives the full variable domain: KAGVTQTPRYLIKTRGQQVTLSCSPISGHRSVSWYQQTPGQGLQFLFEYFSETQRNKGNFPGRFSGRQFSNSRSEMNVSTLELGDSALYLCASSLWLAGAGEETQYFGPGTRLLVL.

The rearrangement joins TRBV27 to TRBJ2-7; 7 bases are a match to TRBD1. The CDR3 contains 17 residues. From germline, CDR1 is MNHEY and CDR2 SMNVEV (reference sequence). V lost 6 bases to trimming and J lost 3 bases; unmatched junction nucleotides: 17. The CDR3 DNA reads TGTGCCAGCAGACCTGCCGGACTTCTCCAGGGGGTCTACGAGCAGTACGTC. Its translation is CASRPAGLLQGVYEQYV.

This clone was observed a single time. The chain combines TRBV7-9 with TRBJ2-2; 7 positions match TRBD1. Trimming removed 0 bases from V and 0 bases from J; junction bases left unmatched: 4. Germline CDR1 reads SEHNR; CDR2 reads FQNEAQ (reference sequence). The CDR3 extends over 17 amino acids. CDR3 in amino acids: CASSLAQGTANTGELFF. The CDR3 nucleotides are TGTGCCAGCAGCTTAGCACAGGGGACGGCGAACACCGGGGAGCTGTTTTTT. Supplemented by reference TRBV7-9 and TRBJ2-2, the full variable domain reads DTGVSQNPRHKITKRGQNVTFRCDPISEHNRLYWYRQTLGQGPEFLTYFQNEAQLEKSRLLSDRFSAERPKGSFSTLEIQRTEQGDSAMYLCASSLAQGTANTGELFFGEGSRLTVL.

The rearrangement links TRBV27 to TRBJ2-7; D call uncertain. The V and J ends lost 5 bases and 0 bases respectively, with 5 bases between them. CDR3 size: 12 residues. Germline loops: CDR1 MNHEY, CDR2 SMNVEV (reference sequence). This CDR3 reads CASSPNSYEQYF. CDR3 DNA sequence: TGTGCCAGCAGTCCCAACTCCTACGAGCAGTACTTC.

The V gene is TRBV5-1, the J gene TRBJ2-1; tentatively, D is TRBD2 (5 bases). CDR3 length: 13 residues. CDR1 is SGHRS and CDR2 is YFSETQ in the germline V gene. Trimming shortened V by 5 bases and J by 6 bases, and 12 bases separated the two germline ends. In DNA, the CDR3 is TGCGCCAGCAGACTAGAAATGGCCAATGAGCAGTTCTTC. This encodes CASRLEMANEQFF.

The rearrangement links TRBV10-2 to TRBJ1-2, with 7 bases identical to TRBD1. From germline, CDR1 is WSHSY and CDR2 SAAADI. Trimming took 6 bases from V and 8 from J; bases not matched to a gene: 12. The CDR3 runs to 14 residues. DNA for the CDR3: TGCGCCAGCAGGGGACAGTGGGGCGAAGGAGGCTACACCTTC. Encoded protein: CASRGQWGEGGYTF.

This chain links TRBV18 with TRBJ2-1, with TRBD2 matching 15 bases. The CDR3 loop spans 17 amino acids. Germline CDR1 is KGHSH and CDR2 is LQKENI. V shed 1 base and J 7 bases; nucleotides not matched to a gene: 5. As DNA, the CDR3 is TGTGCCAGCTCACCACGGGGACTAGCGGGAGGAGGGAATGAGCAGTTCTTC. The encoded protein is CASSPRGLAGGGNEQFF.

In its sample, this clone ranks as medium-sized. Written as DNA, the CDR3 is TGTGCCAGTAGTCCCGGGACTAGTGCAGATACGCAGTATTTT. Encoded protein: CASSPGTSADTQYF. The chain has TRBV19 and TRBJ2-3, with 8 bases aligning to TRBD2. Germline V gene lookup returns CDR1 LNHDA and CDR2 SQIVND (reference sequence). V shed 5 bases, J shed 4 bases, and the junction held 5 bases outside the gene matches. The CDR3 totals 14 residues.

The gene calls are TRBV30 and TRBJ2-3; D is undetermined. In germline, CDR1 is GTSNPN, CDR2 SVGIG (reference sequence). V was clipped by 5 bases and J by 4 bases, with 13 bases between them. CDR3 length equals 13 residues. CDR3 DNA: TGTGCCTGGGCTGCCCTAAGCGCAGATACGCAGTATTTT. Translating it yields CAWAALSADTQYF.

The sample holds one count of this clone. V usage is TRBV7-8 and J usage is TRBJ2-1; 9 nucleotides line up with TRBD2. The CDR3 runs 17 residues. Germline CDR1 reads SGHVS; CDR2 reads FQNEAQ. The junction had 18 bases not matched to a gene; V was cut back by 6 bases and J by 9 bases. The CDR3 protein is CASSFLGAGGPRGEQFF. The CDR3 nucleotides read TGTGCCAGCAGTTTCTTAGGTGCGGGAGGGCCTCGGGGTGAGCAGTTCTTC.

The V gene is TRBV5-1, the J gene TRBJ1-2, with a possible D match to TRBD1 (5 bases). This CDR3 comprises 12 residues. Germline V CDR1 and CDR2: SGHRS, YFSETQ. V dropped 2 bases and J dropped 6 bases, with 8 bases sitting between them. The CDR3 protein is CASSFQGNGYTF. CDR3 DNA: TGCGCCAGCAGCTTTCAGGGAAATGGCTACACCTTC.

Written as DNA, the CDR3 is TGTGCCAGCAGGATAGACAGGAACTCCTACGAGCAGTACTTC. Translated, it gives CASRIDRNSYEQYF. V usage is TRBV2 and J usage is TRBJ2-7; TRBD1 is a possible D gene (6 bases). CDR1 SNHLY and CDR2 FYNNEI come from the germline V gene. Trimming cost V 6 bases and J 0 bases, with 12 bases left between them. This CDR3 has 14 amino acids.

V is TRBV2 and J is TRBJ1-3, with D possibly matching TRBD1 (6 bases). Germline V gene sequence: CDR1 SNHLY, CDR2 FYNNEI. Trimming shortened V by 4 bases and J by 4 bases, and 11 bases separated the two germline ends. The CDR3 totals 14 residues. CDR3 amino acids: CASSGEGQGNTIYF. CDR3 nucleotides: TGTGCCAGCAGTGGGGAAGGACAGGGAAACACCATATATTTT.

This clone occurred once. The V call is TRBV5-8, the J call TRBJ1-4; D gene uncertain. Germline CDR1 SGHTS, CDR2 YDEGEE. V was trimmed by 2 bases and J by 6 bases, leaving 8 bases between them. The CDR3 loop spans 13 amino acids. The CDR3 reads CASSLSSYEKLFF. The CDR3 DNA reads TGTGCCAGCAGCTTATCGTCTTATGAAAAACTGTTTTTT.